This paragraph reports one TCR beta chain. As yet, its antigen is unknown. A clone one base away is much larger, so this may be a read error. Germline values: CDR1 LNHNV, CDR2 YYDKDF (reference sequence). The CDR3 extends over 20 amino acids. This sample was taken from a study of T cell repertoires in cytomegalovirus infection. As for the study in general: From public TCR beta signatures came an indication of both CMV infection and matching HLA type.

Study-level points and caveats: Ex vivo, HLA-C-restricted CMV-specific TCR beta clonotypes prevailed over the rest of the response. Summed frequency of public TCR beta families distinguished CMV carriers with the relevant HLA.

TCRdb fed the reads into MiXCR, producing one record per CDR3 protein. Among approximately 550,000 distinct CDR3 sequences listed, 15% to 20% were seen once. This clonotype was obtained from a human donor in good health (CMV status not recorded). Some clones in this sample may be carry-over from other donors' samples. The chain links TRBV15 to TRBJ2-2, with TRBD2 identical over 10 bases. Sequenced input: CD8+ T cells from PBMCs. DNA for the CDR3: TGTGCCACCAGCTCCCTTAACTCCGGGACTAGCGACCCGAACACCGGGGAGCTGGTTTTT. This sequence encodes CATSSLNSGTSDPNTGELVF. Filled out from reference TRBV15 and TRBJ2-2, the complete variable domain reads DAMVIQNPRYQVTQFGKPVTLSCSQTLNHNVMYWYQQKSSQAPKLLFHYYDKDFNNEADTPDNFQSRRPNTSFCFLDIRSPGLGDTAMYLCATSSLNSGTSDPNTGELVFGEGSRLTVL.